Described below is a single T cell receptor (beta chain) sequence and its context. It has no known antigen specificity. Per-base quality was not reported, and no clone a single base away is much larger than it. The reads were generated on an Illumina NovaSeq 6000. TCR cDNA was synthesized by 5'RACE template switching, which introduced a universal primer site and unique molecular identifiers. cDNA synthesis was primed from both the TCR alpha and TCR beta constant segments. Library amplification involved two PCR steps, and the second step added sample barcodes and sequencing adapters. Sequencing of the libraries was done on either Illumina HiSeq 2500 (2x100 bp) or NovaSeq (2x150 bp). The original methods were these. Reads were demultiplexed and collapsed into UMI consensus sequences with MIGEC, and V(D)J alignment was performed with MiXCR. Vaccine-responding clonotypes were identified with edgeR using replicate PBMC samples, with FDR below 0.01 and a log2 fold change above 5 up to day 15 being required. CD4 or CD8 identity was assigned to each bulk clonotype according to whether the clonotype was present at higher abundance in the sequenced CD4 repertoire or the sequenced CD8 repertoire. Starting from the raw public reads, TCRdb applied fastp trimming at Q25, assembled clones with MiXCR and retained in-frame beta chains. CDR3 protein sequences are deduplicated, and each keeps its most common genes and DNA. TCRdb's processing, not the study's, gives the V and J calls here. This sample gives 99,000 or so distinct CDR3 sequences in total; around 5.5% of them show up just once. The biggest ten clones account for 35% to 45% of the sample.

The sample is drawn from a study of T cells after yellow fever vaccination (dated by TCRdb to 2018 to 2020). As for the study more broadly: Libraries from fractions with low cell numbers were prepared with the SMART-Seq v4 Ultra Low Input RNA kit. To track T-cell clones before and after primary and booster YFV17D yellow fever vaccination, bulk TCR alpha and beta repertoires were sequenced longitudinally. Two healthy male donors, one aged 18 to 30 and one aged 30 to 40 years, made up the cohort. Bulk PBMC replicates and cell subsets were isolated from blood drawn at multiple timepoints before and after both primary and secondary immunization. Broad study findings and their caveats: The secondary T-cell response was found to be weaker but faster than the primary response, with a peak reached on day 5 rather than on day 15. FACS-sorted repertoires could contain abundant contaminating clonotypes from the bulk population, so computational filtering was required. Because only a couple of donors were included in the study, the extent to which the findings can be generalized is limited. Most clones expanded after primary vaccination (96% of CD4 and about 85% of CD8) were re-detected after the booster, suggesting that broad memory maintenance occurred. A small share of clonotypes was detected in both CD4 and CD8 compartments, with the overlap likely arising from convergent recombination.

The treatment or condition label corresponds to: live attenuated yellow fever vaccine strain. A standard Ficoll-Paque protocol was used to isolate PBMCs from peripheral blood. CD4 and CD8 T-cell fractions were isolated with Dynabeads CD4 and CD8 positive selection kits. TriZol was used to extract RNA from bulk PBMCs, from CD4 and CD8 fractions, and from dextramer-positive and dextramer-negative fractions. The germline V gene encodes CDR1 KGHDR and CDR2 SFDVKD. The V end loses 0 bases and the J end loses 4 bases, and a stretch of 7 bases separates them. The CDR3 covers 14 residues, taking in both the cysteine and the phenylalanine. Just the 42-base CDR3 DNA is kept, in frame starting at base 1.

Sample: CD8+ T cells sorted from PBMCs, taken 10 days after the yellow fever booster vaccination. The origin of this receptor is a man aged 18 to 29 who received the YFV17D yellow fever vaccine. Rearrangement joined TRBV24-1 to TRBJ2-3, with TRBD1 perhaps the D gene, on 6 matching bases. In nucleotide form, the sequence is TGTGCCACCAGTGATTTGGAGGGGGCAGATACGCAGTATTTT. It specifies CATSDLEGADTQYF.